These T cell receptor beta chains were read from a single sample in a study of radiotherapy plus CTLA-4 blockade in lung cancer. Method: immunoSEQ multiplex PCR; TCRdb's copy keeps in-frame clones and lacks some. The sample has 40,000 to 50,000 clones, around 75% seen once. The starting material was peripheral blood, obtained from a patient treated with radiotherapy plus ipilimumab. These TCRs come from a human donor with non-small cell lung cancer who had stable disease on radiotherapy plus ipilimumab. CDR3s include the opening cysteine and the closing phenylalanine or tryptophan. The D gene is left open where the match is weak. Rows give clone size only sometimes, using once, few, many, or a class for an expanded clone.

clone size	D gene	V gene	J gene	CDR3 protein	CDR3 DNA
.	.	TRBV29-1	TRBJ2-5	CSVAGLRLRETQYF	TGCAGCGTGGCGGGACTCCGATTGAGGGAGACCCAGTACTTC
.	.	TRBV4-3	TRBJ1-2	CASSQESQSYGYTF	TGCGCCAGCAGCCAAGAATCACAGAGTTATGGCTACACCTTC
.	TRBD1	TRBV7-8	TRBJ1-4	CASSLGIQGKNEKLFF	TGTGCCAGCAGCTTAGGAATACAGGGGAAAAATGAAAAACTGTTTTTT
few	.	TRBV7-9	TRBJ2-2	CASSLGQTGELFF	TGTGCCAGCAGCTTAGGCCAGACCGGGGAGCTGTTTTTT
.	TRBD1	TRBV18	TRBJ2-2	CASSPPTGFTGELFF	TGTGCCAGCTCACCACCGACAGGGTTCACCGGGGAGCTGTTTTTT
.	TRBD2	TRBV19	TRBJ2-5	CASSISGWREQYF	TGTGCCAGTAGTATCTCAGGGTGGCGGGAGCAGTACTTC
.	TRBD1	TRBV5-4	TRBJ1-2	CASSSRDRARGYTF	TGTGCCAGCAGCTCACGGGACAGGGCGCGGGGCTACACCTTC
.	TRBD1	TRBV11-2	TRBJ1-1	CASSPLQGMNTEAFF	TGTGCCAGCAGCCCACTACAGGGGATGAACACTGAAGCTTTCTTT
.	.	TRBV2	TRBJ2-5	CASQTNPAMGLQYF	TGTGCCAGCCAAACGAACCCAGCTATGGGACTCCAGTACTTC
.	TRBD1	TRBV27	TRBJ1-5	CASSISGTGSNQPQHF	TGTGCCAGCAGCATTTCCGGGACAGGGAGCAATCAGCCCCAGCATTTT
.	TRBD2	TRBV30	TRBJ2-1	CAWRAGGGHYNEQFF	TGTGCCTGGAGAGCGGGAGGGGGCCACTACAATGAGCAGTTCTTC
.	TRBD1	TRBV2	TRBJ1-1	CASSDPGGTGFTEAFF	TGTGCCAGCAGTGATCCCGGGGGGACAGGATTCACTGAAGCTTTCTTT
medium-sized	.	TRBV7-2	TRBJ2-7	CASRPARAKGGQYF	TGTGCCAGCAGACCTGCCCGGGCTAAGGGAGGGCAGTACTTC
once	.	TRBV2	TRBJ1-4	CASSETGSGEKLFF	TGTGCCAGCAGCGAAACAGGGTCAGGAGAAAAACTGTTTTTT
.	.	TRBV18	TRBJ1-2	CASSPDRAHYGYTF	TGTGCCAGCTCACCCGACAGAGCCCACTATGGCTACACCTTC
.	.	TRBV4-1	TRBJ2-7	CASSVGPSDLYEQYF	TGCGCCAGCAGCGTCGGCCCTAGCGACCTATACGAGCAGTACTTC
.	.	TRBV6-4	TRBJ1-2	CASSEVLTGGYYGYTF	TGTGCCAGCAGTGAAGTATTGACAGGTGGATACTATGGCTACACCTTC
few	.	TRBV2	TRBJ2-1	CASMLAYNEQFF	TGTGCCAGCATGCTAGCCTACAATGAGCAGTTCTTC
.	.	TRBV2	TRBJ2-3	CASSEFRGTDTQYF	TGTGCCAGCAGTGAATTCAGGGGCACAGATACGCAGTATTTT
.	.	TRBV18	TRBJ1-3	CASSRPTASGNTIYF	TGTGCCAGCTCACGACCGACAGCCTCTGGAAACACCATATATTTT
.	TRBD1	TRBV6-5	TRBJ2-5	CASSSTGKEQYF	TGTGCCAGCAGTTCGACAGGGAAAGAGCAGTACTTC
.	.	TRBV25-1	TRBJ1-1	CASSDPAVLGAEAFF	TGTGCCAGCAGTGACCCAGCAGTCCTCGGAGCTGAAGCTTTCTTT
few	TRBD1	TRBV5-1	TRBJ1-6	CASRKNPTGGENSPLHF	TGCGCCAGCAGAAAGAACCCCACAGGGGGCGAGAATTCACCCCTCCACTTT
few	TRBD2	TRBV2	TRBJ2-2	CASRELAGATSGGELFF	TGTGCCAGCAGGGAGTTAGCGGGCGCTACCAGCGGGGGGGAGCTGTTTTTT
.	TRBD1	TRBV18	TRBJ2-1	CASSLLDRGGGRKFF	TGTGCCAGCTCACTCCTGGACAGGGGAGGTGGACGTAAGTTCTTC
.	TRBD1	TRBV2	TRBJ1-3	CASTPGTVSTRNTIYF	TGTGCCAGCACCCCCGGGACAGTTTCAACCCGAAACACCATATATTTT
.	TRBD1	TRBV7-6	TRBJ1-3	CASSPRGRLDTIYF	TGTGCCAGCAGCCCCAGGGGGCGTCTGGACACCATATATTTT
.	.	TRBV6-5	TRBJ2-1	CASSYDITYNEQFF	TGTGCCAGCAGTTATGACATAACCTACAATGAGCAGTTCTTC
.	TRBD1	TRBV27	TRBJ1-2	CASSLSTRGHYGYTF	TGTGCCAGCAGTTTATCTACCAGGGGGCACTATGGCTACACCTTC
.	TRBD2	TRBV18	TRBJ2-7	CASSQTSGDYEQYF	TGTGCCAGCTCACAGACTAGCGGGGACTACGAGCAGTACTTC
.	TRBD1	TRBV10-2	TRBJ1-2	CASSVGWTGGYTF	TGCGCCAGCAGTGTGGGGTGGACAGGAGGCTACACCTTC
once	.	TRBV5-4	TRBJ2-7	CASSRALGDEQYF	TGTGCCAGCAGCCGGGCTCTCGGGGACGAGCAGTACTTC
.	.	TRBV18	TRBJ2-5	CASSPYLGGILQETQYF	TGTGCCAGCTCGCCTTACCTTGGGGGGATATTACAAGAGACCCAGTACTTC
.	TRBD2	TRBV10-1	TRBJ2-3	CATQQGGTDTQYF	TGCGCCACCCAGCAGGGAGGGACAGATACGCAGTATTTT
.	TRBD1	TRBV27	TRBJ2-1	CASKKGADNEQFF	TGTGCCAGCAAAAAGGGGGCCGACAATGAGCAGTTCTTC
.	.	TRBV5-1	TRBJ2-5	CASSLGGGTETQYF	TGCGCCAGCAGCCTGGGAGGGGGCACGGAGACCCAGTACTTC
once	.	TRBV7-3	TRBJ2-3	CASNETLHCIGTDTQYF	TGTGCCAGCAATGAGACACTTCATTGTATTGGCACAGATACGCAGTATTTT
few	TRBD1	TRBV5-1	TRBJ1-2	CASSLGDRGWGYTF	TGCGCCAGCAGCTTGGGGGACAGGGGATGGGGCTACACCTTC
.	.	TRBV5-8	TRBJ2-1	CASFQWSIDEQFF	TGTGCCAGCTTCCAGTGGTCAATTGATGAGCAGTTCTTC
once	.	TRBV25-1	TRBJ2-3	CASSVLRQSTDTQYF	TGTGCCAGCAGTGTTCTGAGACAGAGCACAGATACGCAGTATTTT
.	.	TRBV7-2	TRBJ1-3	CASSLVGTSTGNTIYF	TGTGCCAGCAGCTTAGTCGGGACTTCAACAGGAAACACCATATATTTT
few	TRBD1	TRBV7-2	TRBJ1-6	CASSREWDSNSPLHF	TGTGCCAGCAGCCGCGAATGGGACAGTAATTCACCCCTCCACTTT
.	.	TRBV5-4	TRBJ2-6	CASTNPTPSGANVLTF	TGTGCCAGCACCAACCCGACACCCTCTGGGGCCAACGTCCTGACTTTC
.	TRBD2	TRBV19	TRBJ2-3	CASSKGLAGGFDTQYF	TGTGCCAGTAGTAAGGGACTAGCGGGGGGTTTCGATACGCAGTATTTT
.	.	TRBV5-1	TRBJ2-3	CASSRGGSTDTQYF	TGCGCCAGCAGCAGGGGGGGGAGCACAGATACGCAGTATTTT
few	TRBD1	TRBV5-6	TRBJ2-2	CASRRTGGYTNTGELFF	TGTGCCAGCAGGCGGACAGGGGGATATACGAACACCGGGGAGCTGTTTTTT
few	.	TRBV1	TRBJ2-7	CTSSQDSEQGHCSLNEQYF	TGCACCAGCAGCCAAGATTCGGAGCAGGGTCATTGCAGTCTTAACGAGCAGTACTTC
few	TRBD2	TRBV7-6	TRBJ2-5	CASSSGLAGSQETQYF	TGTGCCAGCAGCTCAGGACTAGCGGGGAGCCAAGAGACCCAGTACTTC
.	.	TRBV7-9	TRBJ1-1	CASTSLLRGTVVNTEAFF	TGTGCCAGCACCTCCCTTTTAAGGGGAACAGTGGTGAACACTGAAGCTTTCTTT
.	TRBD2	TRBV11-1	TRBJ2-1	CASSPGAGRGSNEQFF	TGTGCCAGCAGCCCCGGAGCGGGGAGGGGCTCAAATGAGCAGTTCTTC
.	.	TRBV5-4	TRBJ2-6	CASTEGGGPGANVLTF	TGTGCCAGCACCGAAGGGGGGGGACCTGGGGCCAACGTCCTGACTTTC
.	TRBD1	TRBV12-5	TRBJ1-2	CASGDGTAKGYTF	TGTGCTAGTGGGGACGGGACAGCGAAAGGCTACACCTTC
.	.	TRBV5-6	TRBJ2-7	CASSRGGFSSYEQYF	TGTGCCAGCAGCCGAGGGGGATTCTCTTCCTACGAGCAGTACTTC